A selection of T cell receptor beta chains follows, all from one sample in a study of shared clonotypes between healthy human individuals. Some clones are missing from TCRdb's copy, which holds only in-frame ones; the method was immunoSEQ multiplex PCR. The sample holds 180,000 or so clones; 85% to 95% are singletons and the top ten take 0.067%. The sample taken for sequencing was naive CD4+ T cells sorted from blood. Receptor source: a woman aged 25 to 45 in good health. CDR3s include the opening cysteine and the closing phenylalanine or tryptophan. Each record gives: J gene, clone size, D gene, V gene, CDR3 DNA, CDR3 protein. The D gene is left open where the match is weak. Only part of the rows carry a size: once, few, many, or a class if the clone is expanded.

J gene: TRBJ2-7; clone size: .; D gene: TRBD1; V gene: TRBV29-1; CDR3 DNA: TGCAGCGTTGTAGAACCGGGACAGGGTACCTACGAGCAGTACTTC; CDR3 protein: CSVVEPGQGTYEQYF
J gene: TRBJ2-7; clone size: .; D gene: TRBD2; V gene: TRBV28; CDR3 DNA: TGTGCCAGCAGTTTATGGGGGTCTAGCGGGAGTAACGAGCAGTACTTC; CDR3 protein: CASSLWGSSGSNEQYF
J gene: TRBJ1-5; clone size: .; D gene: .; V gene: TRBV7-2; CDR3 DNA: TGTGCCAGCAGCCCGGGACGGATAAATCAGCCCCAGCATTTT; CDR3 protein: CASSPGRINQPQHF
J gene: TRBJ2-7; clone size: .; D gene: TRBD2; V gene: TRBV28; CDR3 DNA: TGTGCCAGCAGACGAGGACTAGCGAGAGACTACGAGCAGTACTTC; CDR3 protein: CASRRGLARDYEQYF
J gene: TRBJ2-2; clone size: .; D gene: TRBD1; V gene: TRBV6-4; CDR3 DNA: TGTGCCAGCAGTGTTGACAGGGACCTCGGGGAGCTGTTTTTT; CDR3 protein: CASSVDRDLGELFF
J gene: TRBJ2-7; clone size: .; D gene: TRBD2; V gene: TRBV30; CDR3 DNA: TGTGCCTGGAGTGTGGGGGGGACGGACTACTCCTACGAGCAGTACTTC; CDR3 protein: CAWSVGGTDYSYEQYF
J gene: TRBJ2-5; clone size: .; D gene: .; V gene: TRBV2; CDR3 DNA: TGTGCCAGCAAACGACGGGGCAAGTGGGAGACCCAGTACTTC; CDR3 protein: CASKRRGKWETQYF
J gene: TRBJ2-7; clone size: .; D gene: TRBD1; V gene: TRBV9; CDR3 DNA: TGTGCCAGCAGCGTAGCGGGACAGGGGACCTACGAGCAGTACTTC; CDR3 protein: CASSVAGQGTYEQYF
J gene: TRBJ2-6; clone size: .; D gene: .; V gene: TRBV7-8; CDR3 DNA: TGTGCCAGCAGCTTAAATCGGGGTGGGGCCAACGTCCTGACTTTC; CDR3 protein: CASSLNRGGANVLTF
J gene: TRBJ1-5; clone size: .; D gene: .; V gene: TRBV28; CDR3 DNA: TGTGCCAGCATCAACACAGGGTACAGCAATCAGCCCCAGCATTTT; CDR3 protein: CASINTGYSNQPQHF
J gene: TRBJ1-3; clone size: .; D gene: TRBD1; V gene: TRBV28; CDR3 DNA: TGTGCCACCTGGACAGGAGGAAACACCATATATTTT; CDR3 protein: CATWTGGNTIYF
J gene: TRBJ1-1; clone size: .; D gene: .; V gene: TRBV18; CDR3 DNA: TGTGCCAGCTCCCCAACCAACATGTGGACTGAAGCTTTCTTT; CDR3 protein: CASSPTNMWTEAFF
J gene: TRBJ2-5; clone size: .; D gene: TRBD2; V gene: TRBV29-1; CDR3 DNA: TGCAGCGTTGCGAAAAGACTAGCTGCGGAGACCCAGTACTTC; CDR3 protein: CSVAKRLAAETQYF
J gene: TRBJ1-1; clone size: .; D gene: .; V gene: TRBV19; CDR3 DNA: TGTGCCAGTAGTATTGGAGTCGGGTTAACTGAAGCTTTCTTT; CDR3 protein: CASSIGVGLTEAFF
J gene: TRBJ2-7; clone size: .; D gene: .; V gene: TRBV28; CDR3 DNA: TGTGCCAGCAGTTTTTCTTACAGCCCCTACGAGCAGTACTTC; CDR3 protein: CASSFSYSPYEQYF
J gene: TRBJ2-7; clone size: .; D gene: TRBD1; V gene: TRBV29-1; CDR3 DNA: TGCAGCGTTTACGGACAGGGCTCGCAGTACTTC; CDR3 protein: CSVYGQGSQYF
J gene: TRBJ2-5; clone size: .; D gene: .; V gene: TRBV10-3; CDR3 DNA: TGTGCCATCAGTGAGGGAAGAGGAGAGACCCAGTACTTC; CDR3 protein: CAISEGRGETQYF
J gene: TRBJ1-2; clone size: few; D gene: TRBD1; V gene: TRBV6-1; CDR3 DNA: TGTGCCAGCAGTGAAACCGGGACAGGCGATCGATTCTATGGCTACACCTTC; CDR3 protein: CASSETGTGDRFYGYTF
J gene: TRBJ2-2; clone size: .; D gene: TRBD2; V gene: TRBV2; CDR3 DNA: TGTGCCAGCAGGGGACTAGCGGGAGTCACCGGGGAGCTGTTTTTT; CDR3 protein: CASRGLAGVTGELFF
J gene: TRBJ2-7; clone size: .; D gene: .; V gene: TRBV6-1; CDR3 DNA: TGTGCCAGCAGCGTCCGCCCGGGCGAGCAGTACTTC; CDR3 protein: CASSVRPGEQYF
J gene: TRBJ1-1; clone size: .; D gene: .; V gene: TRBV18; CDR3 DNA: TGTGCCAGCTCAATTAGGGAAACAGGGAACACTGAAGCTTTCTTT; CDR3 protein: CASSIRETGNTEAFF
J gene: TRBJ2-6; clone size: .; D gene: .; V gene: TRBV28; CDR3 DNA: TGTGCCAGCAGTTTAATTAGCTCTGGGGCCAACGTCCTGACTTTC; CDR3 protein: CASSLISSGANVLTF
J gene: TRBJ1-5; clone size: .; D gene: TRBD1; V gene: TRBV30; CDR3 DNA: TGTGCCTGGAGTCTGGGACAGGGGGCATGGCCCCAGCATTTT; CDR3 protein: CAWSLGQGAWPQHF
J gene: TRBJ2-3; clone size: .; D gene: TRBD2; V gene: TRBV11-2; CDR3 DNA: TGTGCCAGCAGCTCTTTGACGGGAGGGGGATATACGCAGTATTTT; CDR3 protein: CASSSLTGGGYTQYF
J gene: TRBJ2-2; clone size: .; D gene: TRBD2; V gene: TRBV28; CDR3 DNA: TGTGCCAGCAGTTTACTCAGGACTAGCGGGAACACCGGGGAGCTGTTTTTT; CDR3 protein: CASSLLRTSGNTGELFF
J gene: TRBJ1-2; clone size: .; D gene: .; V gene: TRBV2; CDR3 DNA: TGTGCCACCACGTACAGCTATGGCTACACCTTC; CDR3 protein: CATTYSYGYTF
J gene: TRBJ2-6; clone size: .; D gene: TRBD1; V gene: TRBV5-1; CDR3 DNA: TGCGCCAGCAGCCCGCCGGGACAGACCTCTGGGGCCAACGTCCTGACTTTC; CDR3 protein: CASSPPGQTSGANVLTF